Sequencing of this T cell receptor (beta chain) was carried out in a study of Graves' ophthalmopathy and Graves' hyperthyroidism. RNA transcripts were the template, and TCR beta CDR3 regions were amplified from them. HTBI primers primed a first-round RT-PCR, and a second-round multiplex PCR followed. MiXCR was run by TCRdb on the multiplex PCR reads, yielding one entry per CDR3 protein. The table has over 650,000 distinct CDR3 sequences, approximately 39% seen once. V shed 5 bases, J shed 4 bases, and the junction held 9 bases outside the gene matches. The CDR3 length is 16 residues. The germline gives CDR1 SGHTA, CDR2 FQGTGA. Moderate-to-severe activity, CAS ≥3, NOSPECS ≥4 and duration under 3 months were recorded for donors with ophthalmopathy.

Sequencing was performed on peripheral blood. This TCR was sampled from an adult man with Graves' ophthalmopathy. The chain links TRBV7-3 to TRBJ1-1, with 11 nucleotides matching TRBD1. CDR3 bases: TGTGCCAGCAGCCCGCGGGACAGGGGGAGGGGCACTGAAGCTTTCTTT. Protein: CASSPRDRGRGTEAFF.